A few counts support the clone carrying this TCR beta chain. The target antigen is unknown. Tagging with unique molecular identifiers was a feature of the TCR beta cDNA libraries. A single record per CDR3 protein comes from TCRdb applying MiXCR to the PCR reads. The repertoire includes more than 500,000 distinct CDR3 sequences, around 31% of them detected once, and around 6% sits in the top ten. This sample stems from a study of post-analysis software for immune sequencing data. The study's findings and limits: TRBV segments more frequent in patients than in controls numbered five and included TRBV5-6, TRBV5-1 and TRBV20-1.

This CDR3 has 15 residues. Trimming took off 5 bases at V and 0 bases at J, with 14 bases between the two ends. CDR1 is DFQATT, CDR2 SNEGSKA, per germline (reference sequence). The sequenced material came from blood. V usage is TRBV20-1 and J usage is TRBJ2-4; D not resolved. This TCR came from a girl aged 2-17 years with multiple sclerosis. The CDR3 sequence is CSAPAPSRAKNIQYF. The CDR3 coding sequence is TGCAGTGCTCCCGCGCCATCGAGAGCCAAAAACATTCAGTACTTC.